The 23 T cell receptor beta chains listed next were all sequenced from one sample in a study of cytomegalovirus exposure and HLA in healthy donors. The PCR contained 60 Vbeta and 13 Jbeta primers. The repertoire was sequenced with immunoSEQ multiplex PCR; TCRdb's copy has only in-frame clones and lacks some. The sample holds 160,000 or so clones, about 75% seen once. Input material: PBMCs. All receptors derive from a female donor in good health and CMV-seronegative.

The chain has TRBV14 and TRBJ1-5, with 8 bases matching TRBD1. The CDR3 runs to 18 residues. The V gene end was trimmed by 1 base and the J gene end by 6 bases; junction bases not matched to a gene: 14. The V gene's germline CDR1 is SGHDN and CDR2 FVKESK. This chain's CDR3 is CASSQAGGVRGRAQPQHF. As DNA, the CDR3 is TGTGCCAGCAGCCAAGCAGGGGGGGTCAGGGGGCGTGCTCAGCCCCAGCATTTT.

The chain joins TRBV11-2 to TRBJ2-7; D is unresolved. V was trimmed by 6 bases and J by 0 bases, leaving 9 bases between them. This CDR3 has 13 residues. Germline lookup yields CDR1 SGHAT and CDR2 FQNNGV. The CDR3 DNA reads TGTGCCAGCAGTCCGGGTTTCTCCTACGAGCAGTACTTC. This translates into CASSPGFSYEQYF.

The V and J genes are TRBV7-2 and TRBJ2-7; 7 bases are shared with TRBD2. V was clipped by 10 bases and J by 0 bases; unmatched bases: 6. This CDR3 has 13 amino acids. Germline V gene data show CDR1 as SGHTA and CDR2 as FQGNSA. The CDR3 here is CATGAGISYEQYF. The CDR3 region has the DNA TGTGCCACCGGAGCGGGAATCTCCTACGAGCAGTACTTC. Full variable domain (remainder filled in from reference TRBV7-2 and TRBJ2-7): GAGVSQSPSNKVTEKGKDVELRCDPISGHTALYWYRQSLGQGLEFLIYFQGNSAPDKSGLPSDRFSAERTGGSVSTLTIQRTQQEDSAVYLCATGAGISYEQYFGPGTRLTVT.

The chain couples TRBV4-3 to TRBJ2-5, with D unresolved. The J call may not be correct, given that the DNA end is closer to TRBJ2-7. This CDR3 contains 15 residues. The germline V gene has CDR1 LGHNA and CDR2 YSLEER. DNA for the CDR3: TGCGCCAGCAGCCAGGGTCATGTGGGTGACTACGAGCAGTACTTC. This sequence encodes CASSQGHVGDYEQYF.

V gene TRBV4-2 combines with J gene TRBJ2-4; 9 bases line up with TRBD2. Unmatched junction bases numbered 2, after V lost 5 bases and J lost 0 bases. CDR1 is LGHNA, CDR2 YNFKEQ, per germline. CDR3 size: 15 residues. CDR3 in DNA: TGTGCCAGCAGCGCGGGGGGGGTAGCCAAAAACATTCAGTACTTC. It codes for CASSAGGVAKNIQYF.

The chain employs TRBV18 and TRBJ1-6; TRBD1 agrees at 8 bases. The CDR3 is 16 residues long. J was trimmed by 6 bases and V by 4 bases; bases with no gene match: 8. The V gene's germline CDR1 is KGHSH and CDR2 LQKENI. CDR3 coding DNA: TGTGCCAGCTCACAAAAAGGGACAGGCCTTAATTCACCCCTCCACTTT. This translates into CASSQKGTGLNSPLHF.

The V call is TRBV29-1, the J call TRBJ1-2; D is uncertain. Trimming took 7 bases from V and 6 from J, leaving 18 bases between them. This CDR3 is built from 13 residues. From germline, CDR1 is SQVTM and CDR2 ANQGSEA. The CDR3 reads CSGRLPVTNGYTF. The CDR3 bases are TGCAGCGGTCGACTACCGGTGACAAATGGCTACACCTTC. Full variable domain (outside the CDR3, taken from reference TRBV29-1 and TRBJ1-2): SAVISQKPSRDICQRGTSLTIQCQVDSQVTMMFWYRQQPGQSLTLIATANQGSEATYESGFVIDKFPISRPNLTFSTLTVSNMSPEDSSIYLCSGRLPVTNGYTFGSGTRLTVV.

V gene TRBV6-5 combines with J gene TRBJ1-4, with unresolved D. V lost 2 bases, J lost 8 bases, and 12 bases lay in between. The CDR3 runs to 14 residues. Germline-derived CDR1 and CDR2 are MNHEY and SVGAGI. The CDR3 DNA is TGTGCCAGCAGTTACAGGAGGGAGGGAGAAAAACTGTTTTTT. Its protein product is CASSYRREGEKLFF.

On this clone: Other DNA sequences from this sample encode an identical CDR3 as well. J is TRBJ1-1 and V is TRBV9, with TRBD1 identical over 10 bases. CDR3 length equals 15 residues. Looked up from germline, CDR1 is SGDLS and CDR2 is YYNGEE. J gave up 7 bases and V 3 bases, and 9 bases lay outside the gene matches. CDR3 nucleotides: TGTGCCAGCAGCGCCGAAGGGGGACAGGGGTTTGAAGCTTTCTTT. It yields the protein CASSAEGGQGFEAFF.

A single count supports this clone. Germline and junction disagree at one end, which may indicate a read error. The chain has TRBV7-9 and TRBJ2-1, with 9 bases that match TRBD2. The CDR3 loop spans 17 amino acids. CDR1 and CDR2 (germline): SEHNR, FQNEAQ (reference sequence). CDR3 protein: CSSSNPPGGRGYNEQFF. The CDR3 nucleotides read TGTTCCAGCAGCAACCCCCCGGGCGGGAGGGGCTACAATGAGCAGTTCTTC.

This clone was counted between two and nine times. This sequence joins TRBV4-3 and TRBJ2-7; 8 bases line up with TRBD2. J lost 2 bases, V lost 1 base, and 4 bases had no gene match. The CDR3 loop spans 15 amino acids. The germline CDR1 and CDR2 sequences are LGHNA and YSLEER. The DNA for the CDR3 is TGCGCCAGCAGCCAAGTTCCCGGGGGGGCCTACGAGCAGTACTTC. Amino acid sequence: CASSQVPGGAYEQYF.

The V and J genes are TRBV29-1 and TRBJ2-7, with 7 nucleotides matching TRBD2. Germline CDR1 SQVTM, CDR2 ANQGSEA. The CDR3 runs to 13 residues. J was trimmed by 0 bases and V by 7 bases; bases with no gene match: 6. The CDR3 protein is CSAGAGVSYEQYF. DNA for the CDR3: TGCAGCGCCGGGGCGGGGGTCTCCTACGAGCAGTACTTC.

This clone was detected a few times. This chain links TRBV11-2 with TRBJ2-3; tentatively, D is TRBD1 (6 bases). CDR1 SGHAT and CDR2 FQNNGV come from the germline V gene. The CDR3 is made up of 13 amino acids. V lost 3 bases to trimming and J lost 4 bases, with 8 bases between them. CDR3 protein: CASSLDSSDTQYF. The CDR3, as DNA: TGTGCCAGCAGCTTGGACAGCTCAGATACGCAGTATTTT. The full variable domain, in which reference TRBV11-2 and TRBJ2-3 provide the parts outside the CDR3, is EAGVAQSPRYKIIEKRQSVAFWCNPISGHATLYWYQQILGQGPKLLIQFQNNGVVDDSQLPKDRFSAERLKGVDSTLKIQPAKLEDSAVYLCASSLDSSDTQYFGPGTRLTVL.

V is TRBV10-3 and J is TRBJ2-7; 7 bases are shared with TRBD1. V dropped 4 bases and J dropped 4; count of bases not matched to a gene: 4. Per germline, CDR1 ENHRY and CDR2 SYGVKD. This CDR3 is built from 13 residues. The CDR3 region is CAISGQGEYEQYF. The CDR3 DNA is TGTGCCATCAGTGGCCAGGGGGAATACGAGCAGTACTTC.

The genes are TRBV27 and TRBJ2-4, with D hard to call. In germline, CDR1 is MNHEY, CDR2 SMNVEV (reference sequence). This CDR3 contains 13 residues. V lost 8 bases to trimming and J lost 3 bases, with 11 bases between them. The CDR3: CASQEVGKNIQYF. The DNA of the CDR3 is TGTGCCAGCCAAGAAGTCGGCAAAAACATTCAGTACTTC.

V is TRBV6-4 and J is TRBJ2-3; 11 bases are shared with TRBD2. This CDR3 comprises 15 residues. V was clipped by 5 bases and J by 1 base; unmatched bases: 2. The V gene's germline CDR1 is MRHNA and CDR2 SNTAGT. The CDR3 DNA sequence: TGTGCCAGCAGTCTGACTAGCGGGGGCACAGATACGCAGTATTTT. It is translated as CASSLTSGGTDTQYF.

The chain is built from TRBV7-2 and TRBJ2-7; TRBD2 aligns across 7 bases. The CDR3 extends over 15 amino acids. With V trimmed by 2 bases and J by 6 bases, 10 bases remained unmatched. Germline values: CDR1 SGHTA, CDR2 FQGNSA. As DNA, the CDR3 is TGTGCCAGCAGCTTACGGGCGGGAGATACCGGCGAGCAGTACTTC. Amino acid sequence: CASSLRAGDTGEQYF.

The chain uses TRBV4-3 and TRBJ2-7, with 7 bases matching TRBD1. Looked up from germline, CDR1 is LGHNA and CDR2 is YSLEER. The CDR3 is 16 residues long. V dropped 5 bases and J dropped 0; count of bases not matched to a gene: 10. The CDR3 sequence is CASSEAGGTSSYEQYF. The CDR3 DNA is TGCGCCAGCAGCGAGGCAGGGGGAACGAGCTCCTACGAGCAGTACTTC.

Note on this clone: This sample includes further DNA sequences coding for the same CDR3. The J gene is TRBJ2-1, the V gene TRBV5-1; TRBD2 matches at 10 bases. The length of the CDR3 is 17 residues. Germline V gives CDR1 SGHRS, CDR2 YFSETQ. Germline trimming cut 4 bases from V and 0 bases from J; bases unmatched to any gene: 7. CDR3 protein: CASSRGLADSSYNEQFF. As DNA, the CDR3 is TGCGCCAGCAGCCGAGGACTAGCGGACAGCTCCTACAATGAGCAGTTCTTC.

This clone is a singleton in its sample. This sequence joins TRBV5-4 and TRBJ1-6; D is ambiguous. Germline V gene sequence: CDR1 SGHNT, CDR2 YYREEE (reference sequence). Trimming shortened V by 0 bases and J by 9 bases, and 13 bases separated the two germline ends. The length of the CDR3 is 15 residues. CDR3 in DNA: TGTGCCAGCAGCTTGGAGGCGGCCTCGGCTTCACCCCTCCACTTT. Protein sequence: CASSLEAASASPLHF.

In this sample, this clone turned up a few times. The rearrangement joins TRBV27 to TRBJ2-7; TRBD1 is a possible D gene (5 bases). The CDR3 sequence is 13 residues long. The germline V and J ends were trimmed by 5 bases and 0 bases, with 8 bases remaining between them. In germline, CDR1 is MNHEY, CDR2 SMNVEV (reference sequence). CDR3 coding DNA: TGTGCCAGCAGTGCTAGGGGCTCCTACGAGCAGTACTTC. It codes for CASSARGSYEQYF.

The V call is TRBV28, the J call TRBJ1-1; D is uncertain. Trimming took 5 bases from V and 2 from J, leaving 15 bases between them. CDR3 length equals 15 residues. From germline, CDR1 is MDHEN and CDR2 SYDVKM. CDR3 bases: TGTGCCAGCAGTGGCCCTAGAAATTTCAACACTGAAGCTTTCTTT. It translates to CASSGPRNFNTEAFF.

This clone came up once. This chain uses TRBV18 with TRBJ1-2, with a weak D call TRBD1 (6 bases). CDR1 is KGHSH, CDR2 LQKENI, per germline. There are 13 residues in the CDR3. The V end was cut by 2 bases, the J end by 8 bases, with 12 bases between. CDR3 loop: CASSPRQDGGYTF. CDR3 DNA: TGTGCCAGCTCACCAAGACAGGATGGGGGCTACACCTTC.